One and the same sample provided the 29 T cell receptor beta chains below, sequenced in a study of T cell responses to AZD1222 COVID-19 vaccine. Sequenced by immunoSEQ multiplex PCR; TCRdb stores in-frame clones only, minus some. The sample includes 120,000 to 150,000 clones, about 93% seen only once; the top ten take around 1.9%. The sample consisted of peripheral blood, taken on day 0 of AZD1222 vaccination. These receptors were collected from an adult in good health.

The V and J genes are TRBV27 and TRBJ2-4, with TRBD2 as a possible D gene (5 bases). The V end was cut by 0 bases, the J end by 8 bases, with 5 bases between. CDR1 is MNHEY, CDR2 SMNVEV, per germline (reference sequence). This CDR3 region has 12 residues. CDR3 bases: TGTGCCAGCAGTTTATCCGGGGACATTCAGTACTTC. Translation gives CASSLSGDIQYF.

The rearrangement uses TRBV2 and TRBJ2-5; 9 positions agree with TRBD1. The J call is in doubt because the DNA end fits TRBJ2-7 better. The germline V gene has CDR1 SNHLY and CDR2 FYNNEI. The CDR3 sequence is 17 residues long. CDR3 residues: CASSEAWGGQGNPEQYF. CDR3 nucleotides: TGTGCCAGCAGTGAAGCCTGGGGGGGACAGGGCAATCCCGAGCAGTACTTC.

The chain recombines TRBV9 with TRBJ2-7, with D possibly TRBD1 on 6 matching bases. The CDR3 length is 16 residues. Deletions cut 0 bases from V and 2 bases from J, with 15 bases between. Germline V CDR1 and CDR2: SGDLS, YYNGEE. This CDR3 reads CASSVAQTGRTYEQYF. In nucleotides, the CDR3 is TGTGCCAGCAGCGTAGCTCAGACAGGAAGAACCTACGAGCAGTACTTC.

The J gene is TRBJ1-1, the V gene TRBV7-6; TRBD1 is a possible D gene (5 bases). Germline CDR1 reads SGHVS; CDR2 reads FNYEAQ. Trimming removed 5 bases at V and 5 bases at J, with 18 bases between. The CDR3 spans 15 residues. The CDR3 region has the DNA TGTGCCAGCAGCCCAGCGAGGGGTCAAGGGACTGAAGCTTTCTTT. Translating gives CASSPARGQGTEAFF. Drawing the rest from reference TRBV7-6 and TRBJ1-1, the complete variable domain is GAGVSQSPRYKVTKRGQDVALRCDPISGHVSLYWYRQALGQGPEFLTYFNYEAQQDKSGLPNDRFSAERPEGSISTLTIQRTEQRDSAMYRCASSPARGQGTEAFFGQGTRLTVV.

The rearrangement joins TRBV7-8 to TRBJ2-1; no reliable D call. The CDR3 extends over 14 amino acids. From germline, CDR1 is SGHVS and CDR2 FQNEAQ. Trimming took 1 base from V and 2 from J, leaving 6 bases between them. CDR3 DNA: TGTGCCAGCAGCTTAGTGGGAACCTACAATGAGCAGTTCTTC. Translating gives CASSLVGTYNEQFF.

V gene TRBV7-6 combines with J gene TRBJ2-7; a possible D gene is TRBD1 (5 bases). CDR1 is SGHVS and CDR2 is FNYEAQ in the germline V gene. The CDR3 totals 15 residues. The V end lost 4 bases, the J end lost 1 base, and 14 bases lay between the germline ends. The CDR3 DNA reads as TGTGCCAGCAGCTCCCCCGGGCAGGGATCCTACGAGCAGTACTTC. Protein sequence: CASSSPGQGSYEQYF.

The rearrangement uses TRBV27 and TRBJ2-7; weak D call: TRBD1 (6 bases). This CDR3 has 15 amino acids. Germline V gene data show CDR1 as MNHEY and CDR2 as SMNVEV (reference sequence). V was cut by 7 bases and J by 4 bases, with 20 bases left in between. The chain's CDR3 is CASTPIPGQIYEQYF. For the CDR3, the DNA is TGTGCCAGCACCCCAATCCCAGGACAGATTTACGAGCAGTACTTC.

The chain has TRBV15 and TRBJ1-2, with 8 bases lining up with TRBD1. The J segment lost 4 bases and the V segment lost 3 bases, leaving 10 bases of the junction unmatched. Germline CDR1 is LNHNV and CDR2 is YYDKDF (reference sequence). CDR3 length equals 16 residues. DNA of the CDR3: TGTGCCACCAGCAGCGGGAAGGGACAGGCCACCTATGGCTACACCTTC. Amino acids: CATSSGKGQATYGYTF.

This clone appeared a few times. The chain carries TRBV21-1 and TRBJ1-2; no check of the table's D call, TRBD1, against the DNA was made. TRBV21-1 is an annotated pseudogene. The CDR3 has 13 amino acids. CDR3 residues: CASTDRGDYGYTF. The CDR3 DNA sequence: TGTGCCAGCACTGACAGGGGGGACTATGGCTACACCTTC.

The rearrangement links TRBV7-9 to TRBJ1-5; no clear D gene. Trimming took 5 bases from V and 0 from J, leaving 11 bases between them. Germline lookup yields CDR1 SEHNR and CDR2 FQNEAQ (reference sequence). The CDR3 length is 15 residues. Here the CDR3 DNA reads TGTGCCAGCAGCCCCCAAGGGTATAGCAATCAGCCCCAGCATTTT. It yields the protein CASSPQGYSNQPQHF. Full variable domain (outside the CDR3, taken from reference TRBV7-9 and TRBJ1-5): DTGVSQNPRHKITKRGQNVTFRCDPISEHNRLYWYRQTLGQGPEFLTYFQNEAQLEKSRLLSDRFSAERPKGSFSTLEIQRTEQGDSAMYLCASSPQGYSNQPQHFGDGTRLSIL.

V usage is TRBV3-1 (or the pseudogene TRBV3-2) and J usage is TRBJ1-5, with D uncertain. Germline-derived CDR1 and CDR2 are LGHDT and YNNKEL (reference sequence). The length of the CDR3 is 11 residues. V was trimmed by 1 base and J by 11 bases, leaving 6 bases between them. CDR3 in amino acids: CASSQGNAQHF. The CDR3, as DNA: TGTGCCAGCAGCCAAGGGAACGCCCAGCATTTT.

The genes are TRBV27 and TRBJ2-1; TRBD2 agrees at 8 bases. There are 14 residues in the CDR3. The V segment lost 6 bases and the J segment 10 bases; nucleotides outside the gene matches: 11. Germline lookup yields CDR1 MNHEY and CDR2 SMNVEV (reference sequence). The CDR3 loop reads CASRTGRGAQEQFF. The CDR3 DNA reads TGTGCCAGCAGAACGGGGCGGGGGGCCCAGGAGCAGTTCTTC.

This rearrangement joins TRBV24-1 to TRBJ1-2; no clear D. Germline V gives CDR1 KGHDR, CDR2 SFDVKD. This CDR3 is built from 16 residues. Trimming took off 0 bases at V and 4 bases at J, with 14 bases between the two ends. Written as DNA, the CDR3 is TGTGCCACCAGTGATTTGTTGGGATTGTCCGTCTATGGCTACACCTTC. This translates into CATSDLLGLSVYGYTF.

The chain uses TRBV3-1 (or the pseudogene TRBV3-2) and TRBJ1-3, with 7 bases aligning to TRBD1. The germline CDR1 and CDR2 sequences are LGHDT and YNNKEL (reference sequence). Trimming at V came to 4 bases and at J to 0 bases, leaving 6 bases not matched to a gene. This CDR3 contains 16 residues. The CDR3 sequence: CASSPVDRYSGNTIYF. CDR3 DNA sequence: TGTGCCAGCAGCCCCGTGGACAGGTACTCTGGAAACACCATATATTTT.

The CDR3 region has the DNA TGCAGCGTTGAAGATCGACAGGGGTTCCGGAACACCATATATTTT. Amino acids: CSVEDRQGFRNTIYF. The genes are TRBV29-1 and TRBJ1-3; 8 bases line up with TRBD1. This CDR3 is 15 amino acids long. V shed 0 bases and J 7 bases; nucleotides not matched to a gene: 8. Germline V gives CDR1 SQVTM, CDR2 ANQGSEA.

The chain uses TRBV11-1 and TRBJ1-1, with TRBD1 identical over 10 bases. Germline V gene lookup returns CDR1 SGHAT and CDR2 FQDESV (reference sequence). CDR3 size: 16 residues. The J segment lost 4 bases and the V segment lost 3 bases, leaving 8 bases of the junction unmatched. This chain's CDR3 is CASSFRTGGRSTEAFF. CDR3 in DNA: TGTGCCAGCAGCTTCAGGACAGGGGGGCGATCCACTGAAGCTTTCTTT.

The J gene is TRBJ1-1, the V gene TRBV7-3, with TRBD1 matching over 8 bases. Germline-derived CDR1 and CDR2 are SGHTA and FQGTGA. V gave up 6 bases and J gave up 5 bases; unmatched junction bases: 8. CDR3 length equals 14 residues. CDR3 nucleotide sequence: TGTGCCAGCAGACAAACAGGGGGACGAACTGAAGCTTTCTTT. It codes for CASRQTGGRTEAFF.

The chain recombines TRBV21-1 with TRBJ1-4; the DNA was not compared with TRBD1, the D call given in the table. TRBV21-1 is shown as a pseudogene. This CDR3 has 14 amino acids. CDR3 in amino acids: CASSNRTGAEKLFF. The CDR3 DNA follows: TGTGCCAGCAGCAATAGGACAGGCGCGGAAAAACTGTTTTTT.

The DNA for the CDR3 is TGTGCTAGTGGTTTGCTCCGGCCCCTGAACACTGAAGCTTTCTTT. This encodes CASGLLRPLNTEAFF. The V call is TRBV12-5, the J call TRBJ1-1, with unresolved D. The CDR3 consists of 15 residues. CDR1 LGHNT and CDR2 FRNRAP come from the germline V gene. V shed 2 bases and J shed 0 bases, with 10 bases lying between them.

V and J are TRBV2 and TRBJ2-7, with D maybe TRBD2 (5 bases). Germline CDR1 is SNHLY and CDR2 is FYNNEI. V lost 6 bases and J lost 4, with 16 bases in between. This CDR3 is built from 14 residues. CDR3 sequence reads: CASRRDLLGYEQYF. In nucleotides, the CDR3 is TGTGCCAGCAGGAGGGATTTACTGGGGTACGAGCAGTACTTC.

V usage is TRBV3-1 (or the pseudogene TRBV3-2) and J usage is TRBJ1-4; D gene uncertain. Germline-derived CDR1 and CDR2 are LGHDT and YNNKEL (reference sequence). Trimming cost V 0 bases and J 4 bases, with 0 bases left between them. The CDR3 consists of 12 residues. The CDR3 DNA follows: TGTGCCAGCAGCCAAGATAATGAAAAACTGTTTTTT. It is translated as CASSQDNEKLFF.

The gene calls are TRBV7-9 and TRBJ2-7, with 9 nucleotides matching TRBD1. Germline V CDR1 and CDR2: SEHNR, FQNEAQ (reference sequence). CDR3 size: 14 residues. The J segment lost 8 bases and the V segment lost 4 bases, leaving 9 bases of the junction unmatched. The CDR3 DNA sequence: TGTGCCAGCAGCTCCCGGGACAGGGACGTCAAGCAGTACTTC. It translates to CASSSRDRDVKQYF.

V gene TRBV7-9 combines with J gene TRBJ1-2; D is uncertain. The germline V gene encodes CDR1 SEHNR and CDR2 FQNEAQ (reference sequence). V was pared by 0 bases and J by 8 bases, with 13 bases between. The CDR3 sequence is 14 residues long. This CDR3 reads CASSLARTDDGYTF. The CDR3 coding sequence is TGTGCCAGCAGCTTAGCCCGGACGGATGACGGCTACACCTTC.

DNA for the CDR3: TGTGCCAGCAGCGCCGGGACAGGGTGGGACATTCAGTACTTC. This gives the protein CASSAGTGWDIQYF. The chain couples TRBV2 to TRBJ2-4; 9 bases match TRBD1. The CDR3 contains 14 residues. Losses at the gene ends were 6 bases for V and 8 bases for J; bases not matched to a gene: 8. The germline V gene has CDR1 SNHLY and CDR2 FYNNEI.

The rearrangement joins TRBV5-1 to TRBJ2-3, with D perhaps matching TRBD1 (7 bases). Germline assignment: CDR1 SGHRS and CDR2 YFSETQ. V dropped 3 bases and J dropped 4 bases, with 12 bases sitting between them. The CDR3 is 14 residues long. CDR3 sequence reads: CASSSGGPPDTQYF. The CDR3 coding sequence is TGCGCCAGCAGCTCAGGGGGGCCCCCAGATACGCAGTATTTT.

This rearrangement joins TRBV12-3 or TRBV12-4 to TRBJ2-7, with D possibly being TRBD2 (7 bases). V was shortened by 9 bases and J by 4 bases, with 16 bases between the two germline ends. There are 13 residues in the CDR3. The CDR3 loop is CASRGARRYEQYF. The CDR3 DNA follows: TGTGCCAGTCGGGGGGCGCGGAGATACGAGCAGTACTTC.

This chain uses TRBV19 with TRBJ1-2; 10 bases line up with TRBD1. Trimming at V came to 5 bases and at J to 1 base, leaving 13 bases not matched to a gene. Germline V gene sequence: CDR1 LNHDA, CDR2 SQIVND (reference sequence). The CDR3 spans 18 residues. The CDR3 DNA follows: TGTGCCAGTAGTTTCCATCCCGGGACAGGGGTGATTAACTATGGCTACACCTTC. Translating it yields CASSFHPGTGVINYGYTF.

This chain uses TRBV19 with TRBJ1-5, with TRBD1 matching over 10 bases. With 9 bases clipped from V and 0 bases from J, the junction kept 14 bases outside the gene matches. The CDR3 contains 18 residues. Germline CDR1 LNHDA, CDR2 SQIVND (reference sequence). The CDR3 DNA reads TGTGCCAGGGTCCTCCGGGACAGGGGTCTTTATAGCAATCAGCCCCAGCATTTT. This gives the protein CARVLRDRGLYSNQPQHF.

The gene calls are TRBV11-1 and TRBJ1-2; D possibly corresponds to TRBD1 (6 bases). The germline V and J ends were trimmed by 5 bases and 7 bases, with 17 bases remaining between them. Germline values: CDR1 SGHAT, CDR2 FQDESV (reference sequence). The CDR3 is made up of 14 amino acids. For the CDR3, the DNA is TGTGCCAGCAGCCCTGACAGGTGGAGGGGTGGCTACACCTTC. Protein sequence: CASSPDRWRGGYTF. Filled out from reference TRBV11-1 and TRBJ1-2, the complete variable domain reads EAEVAQSPRYKITEKSQAVAFWCDPISGHATLYWYRQILGQGPELLVQFQDESVVDDSQLPKDRFSAERLKGVDSTLKIQPAELGDSAMYLCASSPDRWRGGYTFGSGTRLTVV.